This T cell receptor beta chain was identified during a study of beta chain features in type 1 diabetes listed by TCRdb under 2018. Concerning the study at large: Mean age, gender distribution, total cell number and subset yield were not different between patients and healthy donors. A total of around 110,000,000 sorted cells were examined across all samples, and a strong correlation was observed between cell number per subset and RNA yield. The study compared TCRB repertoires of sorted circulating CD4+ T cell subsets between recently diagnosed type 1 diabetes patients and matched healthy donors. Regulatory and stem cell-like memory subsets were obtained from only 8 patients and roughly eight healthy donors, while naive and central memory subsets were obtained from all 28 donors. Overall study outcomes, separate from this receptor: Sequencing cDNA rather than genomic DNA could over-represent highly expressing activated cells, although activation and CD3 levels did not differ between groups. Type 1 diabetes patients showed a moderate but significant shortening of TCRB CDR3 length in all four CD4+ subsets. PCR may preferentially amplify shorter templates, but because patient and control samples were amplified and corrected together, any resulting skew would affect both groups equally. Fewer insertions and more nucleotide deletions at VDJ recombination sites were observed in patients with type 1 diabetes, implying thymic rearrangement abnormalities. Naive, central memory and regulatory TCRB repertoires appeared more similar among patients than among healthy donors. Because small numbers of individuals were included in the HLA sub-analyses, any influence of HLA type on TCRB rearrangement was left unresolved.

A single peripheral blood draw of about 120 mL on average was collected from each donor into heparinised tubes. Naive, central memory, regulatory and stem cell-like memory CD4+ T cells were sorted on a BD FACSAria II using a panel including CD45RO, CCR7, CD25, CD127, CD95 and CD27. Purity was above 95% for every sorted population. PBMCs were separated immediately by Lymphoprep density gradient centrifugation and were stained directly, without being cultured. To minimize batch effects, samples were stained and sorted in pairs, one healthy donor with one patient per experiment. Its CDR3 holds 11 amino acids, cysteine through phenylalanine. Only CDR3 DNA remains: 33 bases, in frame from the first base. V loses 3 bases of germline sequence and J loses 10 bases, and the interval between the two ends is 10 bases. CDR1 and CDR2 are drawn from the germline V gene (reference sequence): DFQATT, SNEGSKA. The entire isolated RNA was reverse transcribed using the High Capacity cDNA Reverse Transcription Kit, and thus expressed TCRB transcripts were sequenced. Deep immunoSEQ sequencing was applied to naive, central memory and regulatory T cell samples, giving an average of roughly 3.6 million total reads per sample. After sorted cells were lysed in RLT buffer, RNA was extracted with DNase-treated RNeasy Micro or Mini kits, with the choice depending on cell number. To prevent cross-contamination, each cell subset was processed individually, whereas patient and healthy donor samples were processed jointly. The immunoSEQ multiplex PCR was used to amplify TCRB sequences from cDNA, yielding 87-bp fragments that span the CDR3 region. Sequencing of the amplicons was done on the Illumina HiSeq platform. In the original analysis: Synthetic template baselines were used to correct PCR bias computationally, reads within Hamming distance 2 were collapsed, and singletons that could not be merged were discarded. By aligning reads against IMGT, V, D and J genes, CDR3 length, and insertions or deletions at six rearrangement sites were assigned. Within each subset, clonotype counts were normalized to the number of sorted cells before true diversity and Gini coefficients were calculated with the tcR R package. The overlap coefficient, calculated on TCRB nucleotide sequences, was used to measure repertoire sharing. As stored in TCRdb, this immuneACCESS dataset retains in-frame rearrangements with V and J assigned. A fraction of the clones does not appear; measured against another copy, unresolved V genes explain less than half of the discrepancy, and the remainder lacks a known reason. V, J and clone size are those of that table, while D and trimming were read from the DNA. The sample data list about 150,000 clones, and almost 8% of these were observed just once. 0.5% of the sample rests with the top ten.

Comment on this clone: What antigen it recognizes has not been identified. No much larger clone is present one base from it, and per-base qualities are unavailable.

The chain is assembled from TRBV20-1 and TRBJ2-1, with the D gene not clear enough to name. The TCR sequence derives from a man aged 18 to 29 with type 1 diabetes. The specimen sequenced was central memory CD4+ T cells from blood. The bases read TGCAGTGCTAGTAGCACCCCAGAGCAGTTCTTC. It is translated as CSASSTPEQFF.